This T cell receptor (beta chain) was profiled in a study of blood T cell repertoires in COVID-19. Study-level background: The study drew acute and convalescent COVID-19 samples from the United States, Italy and Spain.

The ends were cut back, 3 bases at V and 3 bases at J, with 17 bases in the middle. The CDR3 sequence is 17 residues long. Germline V gives CDR1 MNHEY, CDR2 SMNVEV (reference sequence). All recovered Cohort 3 donors got two negative PCRs, got clearance, or saw symptom resolution. The data were produced by immunoSEQ multiplex PCR, yet TCRdb's version contains in-frame clones alone and is incomplete. The sample has a few hundred thousand clones; approximately 88% are singletons. The chain carries TRBV27 and TRBJ2-2; D might be TRBD1 (6 bases). The sample was PBMCs or T cells enriched from blood (not recorded which). The source of this sequence is a woman between 35 and 50 years old who had recovered from COVID-19. CDR3 in amino acids: CASSFRVADSYTGELFF. The CDR3 DNA follows: TGTGCCAGCAGTTTTAGGGTGGCGGACAGCTACACCGGGGAGCTGTTTTTT.